The 18 T cell receptor beta chains listed next were all sequenced from one sample in a study of control samples from healthy donors and cancer patients. The data were produced by immunoSEQ multiplex PCR, yet TCRdb's version contains in-frame clones alone and is incomplete. Of 100,000 to 150,000 clones in the sample, 90% were seen once. Source material: blood. The receptor source for this set is a man aged 40-50 years in good health.

Regarding this clone: A read error may account for a junction end that differs from germline. The rearrangement links TRBV12-3 or TRBV12-4 to TRBJ1-5; weak D call: TRBD1 (5 bases). CDR3 length: 13 amino acids. The CDR3 is CASRLGDGQPQHF. As DNA, the CDR3 is TGTGCCAGCAGGTTAGGGGACGGTCAGCCCCAGCATTTT.

The chain carries TRBV6-6 and TRBJ2-7; D is undetermined. Germline V CDR1 and CDR2: MNHNY, SVGAGI (reference sequence). This CDR3 is 13 amino acids long. The V end lost 4 bases, the J end lost 5 bases, and 12 bases lay between the germline ends. DNA of the CDR3: TGTGCCAGCAGTTCCATGTCGCTCAACGAGCAGTACTTC. Protein product: CASSSMSLNEQYF.

This clone turned up a few times. The CDR3 region is CASSFAGVGTEAFF. The CDR3 nucleotides are TGTGCCAGCAGCTTCGCGGGAGTAGGCACTGAAGCTTTCTTT. The chain links TRBV5-4 to TRBJ1-1; D uncertain. Between the trimmed V and J ends, which lost 2 bases and 4 bases, there was a span of 12 bases. The germline CDR1 and CDR2 sequences are SGHNT and YYREEE (reference sequence). This CDR3 is built from 14 residues.

The CDR3 coding sequence is TGCGCCAGCAGCGGAAACCCGGGACAGGGGGCTAATGGCTACACCTTC. Protein: CASSGNPGQGANGYTF. The chain uses TRBV5-1 and TRBJ1-2; 12 bases map to TRBD1. Germline CDR1 SGHRS, CDR2 YFSETQ. V was pared by 4 bases and J by 6 bases, with 10 bases of the junction left unmatched. This CDR3 contains 16 residues.

The chain combines TRBV9 with TRBJ2-1; D unresolved. This CDR3 is built from 13 residues. V lost 1 base to trimming and J lost 5 bases, with 7 bases between them. Per germline, CDR1 SGDLS and CDR2 YYNGEE. The CDR3 DNA reads as TGTGCCAGCAGCGTAAACTTAAACAATGAGCAGTTCTTC. Protein: CASSVNLNNEQFF.

This chain joins TRBV27 and TRBJ2-7; D uncertain. The germline V and J ends were trimmed by 5 bases and 7 bases, with 15 bases remaining between them. The length of the CDR3 is 13 residues. CDR1 MNHEY and CDR2 SMNVEV come from the germline V gene (reference sequence). The CDR3 spells CASSPQNSREQYF. The CDR3 nucleotides are TGTGCCAGCAGTCCCCAGAATAGTCGGGAGCAGTACTTC.

The chain combines TRBV7-2 with TRBJ2-1; 7 nucleotides align to TRBD2. V shed 5 bases, J shed 7 bases, and the junction held 8 bases outside the gene matches. CDR3 length: 14 amino acids. Germline V lookup: CDR1 SGHTA, CDR2 FQGNSA. The CDR3 loop reads CASSLSGARNEQFF. The CDR3, as DNA: TGTGCCAGCAGCCTCAGCGGGGCTCGGAATGAGCAGTTCTTC.

This sequence joins TRBV6-5 and TRBJ2-7, with D possibly matching TRBD1 (6 bases). Trimming cost V 5 bases and J 1 base, with 9 bases left between them. Germline V CDR1 and CDR2: MNHEY, SVGAGI. This CDR3 is built from 13 residues. In DNA form, the CDR3 reads TGTGCCAGCAGTCTGGACAGATCCTACGAGCAGTACTTC. This gives the protein CASSLDRSYEQYF.

The chain is built from TRBV5-6 and TRBJ1-2, with TRBD1 matching 10 bases. Per germline, CDR1 SGHDT and CDR2 YYEEEE. Unmatched junction bases numbered 6, after V lost 3 bases and J lost 4 bases. This CDR3 is 15 amino acids long. CDR3 protein: CASSSLTGGAYGYTF. The CDR3 bases are TGTGCCAGCAGCTCTTTGACAGGGGGCGCCTATGGCTACACCTTC.

The CDR3 DNA is TGTGCCAGCAGTTCTAGACAGGGGGTGACTGAAGCTTTCTTT. Its translation is CASSSRQGVTEAFF. V gene TRBV6-5 combines with J gene TRBJ1-1; TRBD1 aligns across 9 bases. This CDR3 has 14 amino acids. V was clipped by 4 bases and J by 5 bases; unmatched bases: 5. In germline, CDR1 is MNHEY, CDR2 SVGAGI.

V gene TRBV9 combines with J gene TRBJ2-3, with TRBD1 identical over 8 bases. The CDR3 loop spans 17 amino acids. Germline V CDR1 and CDR2: SGDLS, YYNGEE. The junction had 8 bases not matched to a gene; V was cut back by 0 bases and J by 2 bases. The CDR3 reads CASSVGRQGRFTDTQYF. DNA of the CDR3: TGTGCCAGCAGCGTAGGACGACAGGGGCGGTTCACAGATACGCAGTATTTT.

CDR3 loop: CASSPWDRSTGELFF. The CDR3 DNA reads as TGCGCCAGCAGCCCCTGGGACAGAAGCACCGGGGAGCTGTTTTTT. This chain connects TRBV4-1 to TRBJ2-2; 7 bases align to TRBD1. Trimming at V came to 4 bases and at J to 4 bases, leaving 6 bases not matched to a gene. The CDR3 totals 15 residues. Germline assignment: CDR1 MGHRA and CDR2 YSYEKL.

The V and J genes are TRBV2 and TRBJ1-1; TRBD1 is a possible D gene (5 bases). V lost 11 bases to trimming and J lost 1 base, with 14 bases between them. CDR3 length equals 13 residues. Germline V lookup: CDR1 SNHLY, CDR2 FYNNEI. In nucleotides, the CDR3 is TGTGCCGGGACGGGGACGGCGAACACTGAAGCTTTCTTT. It yields the protein CAGTGTANTEAFF.

The chain has TRBV6-5 and TRBJ2-2; D might be TRBD2 (6 bases). Germline V CDR1 and CDR2: MNHEY, SVGAGI. The CDR3 is made up of 15 amino acids. Deletions cut 4 bases from V and 6 bases from J, with 15 bases between. The CDR3 DNA reads as TGTGCCAGCAGTTTATCCGTGGGGGAGGCCGGGGAGCTGTTTTTT. Translation gives CASSLSVGEAGELFF.

The chain is built from TRBV14 and TRBJ2-3; D may match TRBD1 or TRBD2 (5 bases each). The V and J ends lost 4 bases and 0 bases respectively, with 23 bases between them. Germline V gene sequence: CDR1 SGHDN, CDR2 FVKESK. This CDR3 is built from 19 residues. The CDR3 DNA reads as TGTGCCAGCAGCCTTCGAAGAGGGGCAGGACGACCCAGCACAGATACGCAGTATTTT. Amino acid sequence: CASSLRRGAGRPSTDTQYF. Complete variable domain (other parts from reference TRBV14 and TRBJ2-3): EAGVTQFPSHSVIEKGQTVTLRCDPISGHDNLYWYRRVMGKEIKFLLHFVKESKQDESGMPNNRFLAERTGGTYSTLKVQPAELEDSGVYFCASSLRRGAGRPSTDTQYFGPGTRLTVL.

The CDR3 nucleotides are TGCGCCAGCAGCTTGTCCGGGGATAGCAATCAGCCCCAGCATTTT. It yields the protein CASSLSGDSNQPQHF. The chain has TRBV5-1 and TRBJ1-5; D is unclear. The V and J ends lost 1 base and 0 bases respectively, with 8 bases between them. The germline gives CDR1 SGHRS, CDR2 YFSETQ. The CDR3 has 15 residues.

The chain carries TRBV27 and TRBJ1-4; D is undetermined. V was trimmed by 3 bases and J by 5 bases, leaving 10 bases between them. Germline V lookup: CDR1 MNHEY, CDR2 SMNVEV (reference sequence). The CDR3 covers 14 residues. CDR3 DNA: TGTGCCAGCAGTTTGGTCGGAGGGAATGAAAAACTGTTTTTT. Its protein is CASSLVGGNEKLFF.

V is TRBV5-4 and J is TRBJ2-5, with 7 bases matching TRBD2. With 0 bases clipped from V and 6 bases from J, the junction kept 8 bases outside the gene matches. Per germline, CDR1 SGHNT and CDR2 YYREEE (reference sequence). This CDR3 contains 15 residues. The CDR3 DNA follows: TGTGCCAGCAGCTTGGGCGGGGAGGGGCGGAAGACCCAGTACTTC. This gives the protein CASSLGGEGRKTQYF. The full variable domain, completed using reference TRBV5-4 and TRBJ2-5, is ETGVTQSPTHLIKTRGQQVTLRCSSQSGHNTVSWYQQALGQGPQFIFQYYREEENGRGNFPPRFSGLQFPNYSSELNVNALELDDSALYLCASSLGGEGRKTQYFGPGTRLLVL.